A selection of T cell receptor beta chains follows, all from one sample in a study of CD8 T cells in Susac syndrome. TCRdb called the immunoSEQ multiplex PCR reads again in MiXCR, with one record for every CDR3 protein. Of around 110,000 distinct CDR3 sequences in the sample, around 94% are singletons; the top ten hold roughly 0.29%. The sequenced sample consisted of CD8+ T cells from PBMCs. These receptors all stem from a human donor with Susac syndrome. CDR3s include the opening cysteine and the closing phenylalanine or tryptophan. Each record gives: V gene, CDR3 protein.

TRBV3-1 | CASSRLIGGDAGNTIYF
TRBV12-3/TRBV12-4 | CASRGTTRNTEAFF
TRBV19 | CASSSGGSYEQYF
TRBV19 | CASSTFFRDTENTGELFF
TRBV13 | CASSFPGGYTF
TRBV13 | CASSSRLAQETQYF
TRBV29-1 | CSVQENGYTF
TRBV7-9 | CASYGRGAQETQYF
TRBV11-2 | CASSLDPGELYNEQFF
TRBV4-2 | CASYGVGELFF
TRBV25-1 | CASSPGGGNEQYF
TRBV21-1 | CASKSQGGSYEQYF
TRBV20-1 | CSASRSGGEETQYF
TRBV29-1 | CSVELRLAGGPGETQYF
TRBV29-1 | CSVEDQGRGADTQYF
TRBV30 | CARSQAQETQYF
TRBV7-2 | CASSLGGSGGYEQYF
TRBV25-1 | CASSAQGSYHGYTF
TRBV6-5 | CASSSTGLAGGPRNIQYF
TRBV7-9 | CASSHLSGGEALHF
TRBV5-6 | CASSLPPGPDTQYF
TRBV6-2/TRBV6-3 | CASSYAGKGEQYF
TRBV29-1 | CSVPSNTEAFF
TRBV5-4 | CASSPGTGGTYEQYF
TRBV11-2 | CASSLSRYEQFF
TRBV9 | CASSSGTSGYEQYF
TRBV4-1 | CASSQEGGLAVTGELFF
TRBV29-1 | CSVTGTEPYEQYF
TRBV4-3 | CASSQDAWEGRAEAFF
TRBV29-1 | CSVEMRVSDEQFF
TRBV4-3 | CASKNRDPDTQYF
TRBV2 | CASSDSSGNTIYF
TRBV3-1 | CASSQERVLPGYNEQFF
TRBV20-1 | CSARPLEVYGYTF
TRBV13 | CASSQGGFQTFF
TRBV4-3 | CASSQSSGSGSPLHF
TRBV29-1 | CSGRGSNTGELFF
TRBV5-6 | CASSPEGTGGNTIYF
TRBV15 | CATSRDIGNTEAFF
TRBV3-1 | CASSQLAGGLPGYEQYF
TRBV3-1 | CASSRGGASGANVLTF
TRBV10-3 | CAISGGSPQETQYF
TRBV11-3 | CASSAAPGELFF
TRBV11-2 | CASSLRDEQFF
TRBV7-9 | CASSAGLPSETQYF